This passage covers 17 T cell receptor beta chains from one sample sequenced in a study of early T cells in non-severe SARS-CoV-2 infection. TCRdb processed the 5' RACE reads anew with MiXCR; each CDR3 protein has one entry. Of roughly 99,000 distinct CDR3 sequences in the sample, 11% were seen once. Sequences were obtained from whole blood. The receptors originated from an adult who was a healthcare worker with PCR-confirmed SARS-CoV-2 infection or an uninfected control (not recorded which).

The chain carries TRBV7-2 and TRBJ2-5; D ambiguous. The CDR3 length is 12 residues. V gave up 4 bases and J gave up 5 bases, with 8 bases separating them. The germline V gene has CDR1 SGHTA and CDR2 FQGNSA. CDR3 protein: CASSSSSETQYF. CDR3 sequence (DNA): TGTGCCAGCAGCTCCAGCTCGGAGACCCAGTACTTC.

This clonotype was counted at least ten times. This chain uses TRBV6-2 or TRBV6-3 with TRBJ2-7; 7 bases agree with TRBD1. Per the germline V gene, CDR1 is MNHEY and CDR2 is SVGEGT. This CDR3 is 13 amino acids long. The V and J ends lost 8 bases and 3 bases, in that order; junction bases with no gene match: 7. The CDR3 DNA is TGTGCCAGCTTTCAGAGGGGGCTCTACGAGCAGTACTTC. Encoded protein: CASFQRGLYEQYF.

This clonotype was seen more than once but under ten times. The CDR3 region is CASSPQDNTDTQYF. In DNA, the CDR3 is TGCGCCAGCAGCCCCCAGGACAACACAGATACGCAGTATTTT. The chain recombines TRBV4-3 with TRBJ2-3; TRBD1 might be the D (5 bases). The CDR3 extends over 14 amino acids. Germline V gene data show CDR1 as LGHNA and CDR2 as YSLEER. Trimming took 4 bases from V and 2 from J, leaving 10 bases between them.

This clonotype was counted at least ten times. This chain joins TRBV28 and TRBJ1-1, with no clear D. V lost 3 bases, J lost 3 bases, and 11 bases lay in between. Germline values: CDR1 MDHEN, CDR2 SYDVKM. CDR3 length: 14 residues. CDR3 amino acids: CASSFRLRDTEAFF. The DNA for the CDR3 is TGTGCCAGCAGTTTTCGATTACGCGACACTGAAGCTTTCTTT.

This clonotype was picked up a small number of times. The CDR3 loop is CASSLEGLVGYEQYF. The CDR3 DNA reads as TGTGCCAGCAGCTTGGAGGGACTAGTCGGCTACGAGCAGTACTTC. V and J are TRBV5-6 and TRBJ2-7; 8 bases match TRBD2. This CDR3 is built from 15 residues. CDR1 is SGHDT and CDR2 is YYEEEE in the germline V gene. J was trimmed by 3 bases and V by 0 bases; bases with no gene match: 5.

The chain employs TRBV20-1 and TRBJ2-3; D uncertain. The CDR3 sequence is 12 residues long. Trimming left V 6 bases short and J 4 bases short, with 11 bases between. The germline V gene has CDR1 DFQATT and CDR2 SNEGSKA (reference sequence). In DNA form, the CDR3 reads TGCAGTGCCGTATCAGAGTCAGATACGCAGTATTTT. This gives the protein CSAVSESDTQYF.

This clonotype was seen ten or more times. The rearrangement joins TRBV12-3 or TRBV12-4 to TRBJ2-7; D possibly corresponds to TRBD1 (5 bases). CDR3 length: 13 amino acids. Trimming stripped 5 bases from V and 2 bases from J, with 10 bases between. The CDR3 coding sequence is TGTGCCAGCAGTCTCAGACAGCCCTACGAGCAGTACTTC. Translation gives CASSLRQPYEQYF.

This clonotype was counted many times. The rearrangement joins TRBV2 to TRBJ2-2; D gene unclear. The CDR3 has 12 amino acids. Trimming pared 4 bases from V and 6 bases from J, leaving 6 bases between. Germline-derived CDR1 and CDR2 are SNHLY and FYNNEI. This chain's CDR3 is CASSVEPGELFF. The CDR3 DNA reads TGTGCCAGCAGTGTGGAGCCCGGGGAGCTGTTTTTT.

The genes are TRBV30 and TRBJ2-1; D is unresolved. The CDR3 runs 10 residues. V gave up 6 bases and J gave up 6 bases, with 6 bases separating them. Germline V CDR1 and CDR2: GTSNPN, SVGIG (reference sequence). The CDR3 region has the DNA TGTGCCTGTCGTAGCAATGAGCAGTTCTTC. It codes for CACRSNEQFF.

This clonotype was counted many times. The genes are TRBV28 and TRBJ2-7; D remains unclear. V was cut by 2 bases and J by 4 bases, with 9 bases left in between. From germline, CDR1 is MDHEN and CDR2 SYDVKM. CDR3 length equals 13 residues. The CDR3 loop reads CASSLVGNYEQYF. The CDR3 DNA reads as TGTGCCAGCAGTTTAGTTGGCAATTACGAGCAGTACTTC. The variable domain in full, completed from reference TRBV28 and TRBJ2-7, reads DVKVTQSSRYLVKRTGEKVFLECVQDMDHENMFWYRQDPGLGLRLIYFSYDVKMKEKGDIPEGYSVSREKKERFSLILESASTNQTSMYLCASSLVGNYEQYFGPGTRLTVT.

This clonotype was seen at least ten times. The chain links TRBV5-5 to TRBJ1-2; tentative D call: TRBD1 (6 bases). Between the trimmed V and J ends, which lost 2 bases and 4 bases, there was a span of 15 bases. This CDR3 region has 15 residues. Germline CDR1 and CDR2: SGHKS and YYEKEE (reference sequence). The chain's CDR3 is CASSFRRGRVYGYTF. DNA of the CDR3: TGTGCCAGCAGCTTTCGTCGGGGGCGCGTCTATGGCTACACCTTC.

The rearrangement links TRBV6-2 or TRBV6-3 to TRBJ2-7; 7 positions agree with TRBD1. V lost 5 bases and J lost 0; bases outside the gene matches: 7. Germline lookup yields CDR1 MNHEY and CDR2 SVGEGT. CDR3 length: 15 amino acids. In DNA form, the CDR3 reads TGTGCCAGCAGTCTCTACCGGGACAGCTCCTACGAGCAGTACTTC. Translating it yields CASSLYRDSSYEQYF.

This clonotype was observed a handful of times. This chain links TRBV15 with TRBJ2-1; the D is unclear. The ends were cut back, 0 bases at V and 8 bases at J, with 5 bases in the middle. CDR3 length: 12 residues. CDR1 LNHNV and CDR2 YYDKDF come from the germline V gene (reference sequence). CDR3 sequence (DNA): TGTGCCACCAGCAGAGACGTGGATGAGCAGTTCTTC. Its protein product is CATSRDVDEQFF.

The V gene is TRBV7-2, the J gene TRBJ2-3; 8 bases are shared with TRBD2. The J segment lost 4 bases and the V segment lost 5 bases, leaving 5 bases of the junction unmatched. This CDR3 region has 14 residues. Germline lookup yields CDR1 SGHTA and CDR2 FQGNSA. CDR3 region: CASSTGLASDTQYF. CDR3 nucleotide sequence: TGTGCCAGCAGCACCGGACTAGCCTCAGATACGCAGTATTTT. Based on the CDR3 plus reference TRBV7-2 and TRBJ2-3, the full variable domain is GAGVSQSPSNKVTEKGKDVELRCDPISGHTALYWYRQSLGQGLEFLIYFQGNSAPDKSGLPSDRFSAERTGGSVSTLTIQRTQQEDSAVYLCASSTGLASDTQYFGPGTRLTVL.

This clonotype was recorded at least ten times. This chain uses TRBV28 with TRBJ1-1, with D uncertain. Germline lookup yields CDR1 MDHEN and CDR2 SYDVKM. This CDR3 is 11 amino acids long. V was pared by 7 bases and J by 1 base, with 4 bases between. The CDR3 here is CASTGNTEAFF. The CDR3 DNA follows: TGTGCCAGCACCGGGAACACTGAAGCTTTCTTT.

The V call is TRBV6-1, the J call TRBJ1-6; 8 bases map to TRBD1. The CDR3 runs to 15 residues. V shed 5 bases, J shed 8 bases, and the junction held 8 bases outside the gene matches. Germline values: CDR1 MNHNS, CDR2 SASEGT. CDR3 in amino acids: CASSPGGLKDSPLHF. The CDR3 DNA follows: TGTGCCAGCAGTCCAGGGGGCTTGAAGGATTCACCCCTCCACTTT.

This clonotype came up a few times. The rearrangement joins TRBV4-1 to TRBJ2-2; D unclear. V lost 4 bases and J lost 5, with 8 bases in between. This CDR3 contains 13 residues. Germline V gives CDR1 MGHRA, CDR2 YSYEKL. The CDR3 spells CASSLEETGELFF. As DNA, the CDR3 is TGCGCCAGCAGCCTAGAAGAGACCGGGGAGCTGTTTTTT.